Sequencing of this TCR beta chain was carried out in a study of cytomegalovirus exposure and HLA in healthy donors. V dropped 0 bases and J dropped 2 bases, with 9 bases sitting between them. Germline V gene data show CDR1 as SGHKS and CDR2 as YYEKEE (reference sequence). This CDR3 is built from 14 residues. PCR was performed using 60 Vbeta and 13 Jbeta primers. TCRdb keeps only in-frame clones here, not all; method: immunoSEQ multiplex PCR. Of 150,000 or so clones detected, approximately 81% appear once; the ten largest clones hold 2% to 2.5%. This receptor was identified in a man in his late teens or twenties in good health and CMV-seropositive. The chain couples TRBV5-5 to TRBJ2-7; D unresolved. The sequencing input was PBMCs. The chain's CDR3 is CASSLVEAAYEQYF. CDR3 DNA: TGTGCCAGCAGCTTGGTAGAAGCCGCCTACGAGCAGTACTTC.